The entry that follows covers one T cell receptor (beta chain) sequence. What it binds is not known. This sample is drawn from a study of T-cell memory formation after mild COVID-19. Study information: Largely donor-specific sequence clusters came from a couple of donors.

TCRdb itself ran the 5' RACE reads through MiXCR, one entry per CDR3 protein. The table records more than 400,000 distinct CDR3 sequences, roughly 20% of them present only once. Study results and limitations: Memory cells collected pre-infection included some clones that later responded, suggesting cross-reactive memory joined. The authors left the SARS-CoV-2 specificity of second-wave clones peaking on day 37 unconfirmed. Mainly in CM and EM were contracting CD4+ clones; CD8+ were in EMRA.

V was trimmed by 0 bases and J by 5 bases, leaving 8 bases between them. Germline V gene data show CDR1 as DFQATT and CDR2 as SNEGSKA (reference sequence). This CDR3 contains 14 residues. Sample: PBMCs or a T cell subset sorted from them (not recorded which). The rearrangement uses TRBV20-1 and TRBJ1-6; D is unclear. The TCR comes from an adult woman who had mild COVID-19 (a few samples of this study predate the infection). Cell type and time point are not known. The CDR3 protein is CSARDRGDNSPLHF. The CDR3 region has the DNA TGCAGTGCTAGAGATCGGGGAGATAATTCACCCCTCCACTTT.